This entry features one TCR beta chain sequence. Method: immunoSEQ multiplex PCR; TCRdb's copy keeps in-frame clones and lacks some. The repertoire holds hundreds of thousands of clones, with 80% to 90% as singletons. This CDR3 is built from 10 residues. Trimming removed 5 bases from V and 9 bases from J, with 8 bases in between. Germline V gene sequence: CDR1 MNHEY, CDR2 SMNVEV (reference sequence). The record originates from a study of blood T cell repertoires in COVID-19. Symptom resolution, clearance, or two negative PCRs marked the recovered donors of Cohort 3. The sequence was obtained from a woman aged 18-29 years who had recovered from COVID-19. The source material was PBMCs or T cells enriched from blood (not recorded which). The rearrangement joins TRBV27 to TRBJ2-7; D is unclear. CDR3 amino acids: CASSRHMQYF. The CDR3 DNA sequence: TGTGCCAGCAGTCGCCACATGCAGTACTTC.